A single sample gave rise to the 14 T cell receptor beta chains below, sequenced in a study of shared clonotypes between healthy human individuals. Data came from immunoSEQ multiplex PCR; TCRdb stores just in-frame clones and leaves some out. The table lists more than 2 million clones, 85% to 95% of them singletons. The specimen was naive CD4+ T cells sorted from blood. Subset in this sample: CD45RA+ positively selected. All receptors come from a man aged 18 to 29 in good health.

The V and J genes are TRBV7-2 and TRBJ2-4, with 10 bases matching TRBD1. The germline CDR1 and CDR2 sequences are SGHTA and FQGNSA. The CDR3 spans 16 residues. Trimming at V came to 1 base and at J to 7 bases, leaving 7 bases not matched to a gene. This chain's CDR3 is CASSLVVGGQGNIQYF. The CDR3 DNA sequence: TGTGCCAGCAGCTTAGTAGTTGGGGGACAGGGGAACATTCAGTACTTC.

Only one count was recorded for this clone. This clone may be a read error of a much larger clone one base away. The rearrangement joins TRBV1 to TRBJ1-3; TRBD1 is the table's D call, not checked against the DNA. TRBV1 counts as a pseudogene. The CDR3 consists of 14 residues. CDR3 protein: CTSSLDRTGNTIYF. The CDR3 DNA follows: TGCACCAGCAGCCTGGACAGAACTGGAAACACCATATATTTT.

The V call is TRBV7-9, the J call TRBJ1-2, with 11 bases matching TRBD1. The CDR3 is 14 amino acids. The germline V gene encodes CDR1 SEHNR and CDR2 FQNEAQ (reference sequence). Trimming cost V 11 bases and J 4 bases; bases outside gene matches: 9. CDR3 amino acids: CAGGTGGLSYGYTF. As DNA, the CDR3 is TGTGCCGGTGGGACAGGGGGTCTCAGCTATGGCTACACCTTC.

This chain connects TRBV30 to TRBJ2-5, with 9 bases identical to TRBD1. CDR3 length: 15 residues. The V and J ends lost 0 bases and 4 bases, in that order; junction bases with no gene match: 6. Looked up from germline, CDR1 is GTSNPN and CDR2 is SVGIG (reference sequence). The CDR3 sequence: CAWSVRTGGVETQYF. The CDR3 DNA is TGTGCCTGGAGTGTACGTACAGGGGGCGTAGAGACCCAGTACTTC.

Comments on this clone: This same CDR3 is encoded by further DNA sequences in the sample. The CDR3 DNA reads TGTGCCATCAGGGGGACAGGGAACACCGGGGAGCTGTTTTTT. This gives the protein CAIRGTGNTGELFF. J is TRBJ2-2 and V is TRBV10-3; 8 nucleotides agree with TRBD1. With 6 bases clipped from V and 1 base from J, the junction kept 1 base outside the gene matches. This CDR3 is built from 14 residues. CDR1 is ENHRY and CDR2 is SYGVKD in the germline V gene.

The gene calls are TRBV5-1 and TRBJ2-5; D is ambiguous. This CDR3 is built from 12 residues. Deletions cut 2 bases from V and 5 bases from J, with 7 bases between. The germline V gene has CDR1 SGHRS and CDR2 YFSETQ. The CDR3 DNA reads TGCGCCAGCAGCTTTTTTCGGGAGACCCAGTACTTC. Protein product: CASSFFRETQYF.

The gene calls are TRBV7-9 and TRBJ2-7; D not resolved. With 5 bases removed from V and 4 bases from J, the gap between germline ends came to 6 bases. The CDR3 is 11 amino acids. Germline values: CDR1 SEHNR, CDR2 FQNEAQ (reference sequence). CDR3 nucleotide sequence: TGTGCCAGCAGCCAACGGTACGAGCAGTACTTC. Its protein is CASSQRYEQYF.

A word on this clone: At the DNA level, this CDR3 is encoded by other sequences in the same sample as well. The V gene is TRBV5-1, the J gene TRBJ2-7; D remains unclear. Germline loops: CDR1 SGHRS, CDR2 YFSETQ. This CDR3 is built from 13 residues. Trimming removed 0 bases at V and 3 bases at J, with 7 bases between. The CDR3 nucleotides are TGCGCCAGCAGCTTGGGGGGTCGCTACGAGCAGTACTTC. This translates into CASSLGGRYEQYF.

The chain carries TRBV5-8 and TRBJ2-3; no definite D call. V shed 1 base and J shed 0 bases, with 9 bases lying between them. Germline-derived CDR1 and CDR2 are SGHTS and YDEGEE. The CDR3 has 15 residues. CDR3 in DNA: TGTGCCAGCAGCTTGTCGGGCAGCAGCACAGATACGCAGTATTTT. This translates into CASSLSGSSTDTQYF.

The sample holds one count of this clone. This chain uses TRBV9 with TRBJ1-1; possible D gene TRBD1, 5 bases. This CDR3 contains 15 residues. Germline CDR1 reads SGDLS; CDR2 reads YYNGEE. Trimming left V 3 bases short and J 7 bases short, with 19 bases between. CDR3 DNA: TGTGCCAGCAGCGCCGGAGGACAAGAGACCGTTGAAGCTTTCTTT. Its protein is CASSAGGQETVEAFF.

The CDR3 spells CASSPRLAGGPSDTQYF. CDR3 nucleotide sequence: TGTGCCAGCTCTCCTCGACTAGCGGGAGGGCCGTCAGATACGCAGTATTTT. The rearrangement uses TRBV18 and TRBJ2-3; TRBD2 agrees at 14 bases. There are 17 residues in the CDR3. J lost 4 bases, V lost 6 bases, and 9 bases had no gene match. Germline V gene sequence: CDR1 KGHSH, CDR2 LQKENI.

V gene TRBV11-1 combines with J gene TRBJ1-6; perhaps TRBD1 as D (5 bases). With 3 bases removed from V and 7 bases from J, the gap between germline ends came to 16 bases. CDR1 is SGHAT and CDR2 is FQDESV in the germline V gene (reference sequence). CDR3 length equals 16 residues. CDR3 sequence (DNA): TGTGCCAGCAGCTTCCTCGGGGACTCTCCAAATTCACCCCTCCACTTT. Protein product: CASSFLGDSPNSPLHF.

This chain joins TRBV5-1 and TRBJ1-4, with TRBD1 as a possible D gene (5 bases). Per the germline V gene, CDR1 is SGHRS and CDR2 is YFSETQ. The CDR3 has 15 residues. With 4 bases removed from V and 6 bases from J, the gap between germline ends came to 16 bases. The CDR3 nucleotides read TGCGCCAGCAGCCCCGCACCAGGGAGTGATGAAAAACTGTTTTTT. Translated, it gives CASSPAPGSDEKLFF.

The CDR3 loop reads CASNPDVYRGHCGYTF. CDR3 in DNA: TGTGCCAGCAACCCCGACGTTTACAGGGGGCATTGTGGCTACACCTTC. The J gene is TRBJ1-2, the V gene TRBV28; the match to TRBD1 covers 9 bases. Trimming cost V 7 bases and J 7 bases; bases outside gene matches: 16. The CDR3 is 16 amino acids. Germline CDR1 is MDHEN and CDR2 is SYDVKM.